Below, one T cell receptor beta chain is given with its context. Its antigen remains undetermined. Qualities for individual bases were not recorded, and no much larger clone is one base off. Other DNA sequences within the sample encode an identical CDR3. Healthy HIV-negative adults with no recently reported acute infections or vaccinations were included as donors. Only Caucasian adults living in Nashville, Tennessee, USA were represented among the donors. CD4+ T cells were enriched through magnetic negative selection, after which naive cells were positively selected on CD45RA and the remaining negative fraction served as the memory subset. After blood collection by leukapheresis, PBMCs were isolated using Ficoll-Histopaque density gradient centrifugation and then cryopreserved in the vapor phase of liquid nitrogen. Analytical flow cytometry was used to check the purity and quantity of each magnetically sorted T cell population. Genomic DNA was isolated from every sorted fraction and measured by UV absorbance on a Nanodrop 2000c.

CDR3 length: 12 amino acids, cysteine to phenylalanine. Only the CDR3 DNA is retained, 36 bases long and in frame from the first base. CDR1 and CDR2 were assigned from the germline V gene as SNHLY and FYNNEI. Trimming at the junction amounts to 6 bases on V and 1 base on J, and the germline ends lie 7 bases apart. This sample stems from a study of shared clonotypes between healthy human individuals (dated by TCRdb to 2019 to 2021). Some background on the complete study: The cohort included a few men and a couple of women between 18 and 49 years of age. For each donor, CD4 naive and CD4 memory were each given three plates, CD8 naive was given two plates, and CD8 memory was given one plate. To estimate repertoire size and how much clonotypes are shared between individuals, the study performed deep sequencing of blood TCR repertoires from roughly five healthy adults. Libraries were prepared and TCR repertoires were sequenced by different laboratories using diverse techniques, in order to increase sequencing depth and limit assay-specific biases. Per donor, leukapheresis produced somewhere between about 0.94 and 9.5 billion PBMCs.

TCR CDR3 regions were amplified from genomic DNA by multiplex PCR using the deep immunoSEQ assay. Extracted genomic DNA from each cell subset was distributed evenly across all wells of several immunoSEQ 96-well plates, and each plate was treated as a replicate. Each replicate PCR for sorted subsets received about 180 ng genomic DNA, equal to roughly 33,000 T cell genomes. Purified libraries were measured with a Qubit 3.0 fluorometer, size-checked on a Bioanalyzer 2100, and measured again with the KAPA Library Quantification kit. A separate single-read 150-cycle Illumina NextSeq 550 flow cell was used to sequence each immunoSEQ 96-well plate. Under the source paper's analysis protocol: The immunoSEQ output contained only junctional sequences without quality scores, so filtering could not match that applied to full-length reads. Sequences were annotated with PyIR, a Python wrapper for IgBLAST v1.9, using IMGT germline references to assign V/J genes and CDR3. Any read was removed if the V/J assignment was weak (E-value above 1e-6), the CDR3 was missing, or the read contained stop codons, out-of-frame junctions, or ambiguous translated residues. V3J clonotypes were defined as sequences sharing the same inferred V gene, J gene, and CDR3 amino acid sequence. Percentage overlap between repertoires was calculated by dividing the number of shared unique clonotypes by the size of the smaller repertoire. RTK rarefaction, the Chao1 estimator, and Recon v2.1 estimates of unobserved clonotypes were used to assess repertoire richness. Generation probabilities for all TCRbeta clonotypes obtained by the gDNA method from a handful of donors were computed using OLGA. TCRdb took this table from immuneACCESS and kept in-frame rearrangements with V and J called. Such tables lack part of the clones; where checked against another copy, unresolved V genes explain under half of the gap, and the rest is unexplained. V and J calls and clone size are given by that table; D and trimming were obtained from the DNA. This sample is represented by millions of clones; roughly 94% of them were singletons. 0.13% of the sample comes from the top ten.

General findings and caveats noted by the study authors: Naive subsets generally had larger estimated clonotype richness than memory subsets did. Because the study included only a small number of donors, the genetic and exposure-history diversity represented was limited. Across a few donors, approximately 5% of naive CD4, approximately 4% of naive CD8, roughly 2.2% of memory CD4, and about 0.4% of memory CD8 clonotypes were shared. Based on pairwise subsampling, the degree of clonotype sharing among donors was expected to be affected by sequencing depth. Compared with non-shared clonotypes, the clonotypes found in all four sorted-subset donors had higher generation probabilities. Incomplete sequencing was indicated by rarefaction of sorted-subset datasets, despite the large sequencing depth. Sampling was limited to blood, and TCR repertoires in tissue likely differ from TCR repertoires in blood.

This chain is built from TRBV2 and TRBJ2-7, and possibly TRBD2, on 6 matching bases. The clonotype comes from a man younger than 35 in good health. Material: naive CD4+ T cells sorted from blood. The cell subset or site label corresponds to: CD45RA+ positively selected. The CDR3 loop reads CASRGTSYEQYF. At the DNA level, the sequence is TGTGCCAGCAGAGGGACTTCCTACGAGCAGTACTTC.